This T cell receptor (beta chain) is from a study of CD8+CD57+ T cells in acquired aplastic anemia. Study as a whole: When averaged, DNA from sorted CD4+ and CD8+ cells came to approximately 3 ug. General observations from the study: Patient and control CD8+ Simpson's diversity was not significantly different. Patients and controls shared about 30 CD8+ CDR3 sequences, which appeared highly expressed in patients and within their immunodominant clones.

Comments on this clonotype: Its antigen remains unknown.

Germline loops: CDR1 LNHDA, CDR2 SQIVND (reference sequence). Trimming cost V 1 base and J 4 bases, with 13 bases left between them. CDR3 length: 15 amino acids. According to the study, genomic DNA was the template for TCR beta VDJ and CDR3 profiling. TCRdb processed the reads anew with MiXCR; each CDR3 protein has one entry. Of some 170,000 distinct CDR3 sequences listed, 71% are singletons. All sequencing subjects had displayed CD8+CD57+ cell expansion on flow cytometry. By the time of blood sampling, patients had still received no therapy. The clonotype originates from a human donor with aplastic anemia. The J gene is TRBJ1-2, the V gene TRBV19; weak D call: TRBD1 (6 bases). Sequencing input: sorted CD4+, CD8+, or CD8+CD57+ T cells (not recorded which) from PBMCs. The CDR3 coding sequence is TGTGCCAGTAGTATAGCGACAGGACGCGGCTATGGCTACACCTTC. Its protein is CASSIATGRGYGYTF. Supplemented by reference TRBV19 and TRBJ1-2, the full variable domain reads DGGITQSPKYLFRKEGQNVTLSCEQNLNHDAMYWYRQDPGQGLRLIYYSQIVNDFQKGDIAEGYSVSREKKESFPLTVTSAQKNPTAFYLCASSIATGRGYGYTFGSGTRLTVV.